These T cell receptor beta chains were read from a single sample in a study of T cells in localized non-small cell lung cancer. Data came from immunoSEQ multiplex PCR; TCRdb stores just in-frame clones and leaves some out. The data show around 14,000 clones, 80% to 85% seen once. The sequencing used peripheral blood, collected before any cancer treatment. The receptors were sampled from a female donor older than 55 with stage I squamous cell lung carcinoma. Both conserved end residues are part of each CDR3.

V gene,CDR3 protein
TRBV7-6,CASSSRTGDEQFF
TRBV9,CASSWGAGTGELFF
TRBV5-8,CASSTGQGSNQPQHF
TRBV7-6,CASSAYRGNTEAFF
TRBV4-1,CASSQGVREGYEQYF
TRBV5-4,CASNAPSQETQYF
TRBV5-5,CASRPGMSTEAFF
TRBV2,CASVGYTEAFF
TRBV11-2,CASSLEPEETQYF
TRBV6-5,CASRKDRGSQETQYF
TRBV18,CASSREGEQFF
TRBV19,CASSMEPGLTEAFF
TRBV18,CASSPYTSGGIDTQYF
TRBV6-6,CASSRLMGGFYNEQFF
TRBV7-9,CASSLGTTGIAEAFF
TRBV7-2,CASSSRAGRDQETQYF
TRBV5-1,CASSSDRAGGYTF
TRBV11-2,CASRQRNLDRETQYF
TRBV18,CASSPGPPPSGNTIYF
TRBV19,CASDLGRNYGYTF
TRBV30,CAWDRDRFYEQYF
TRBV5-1,CASSPGPGETQYF
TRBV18,CASSPYGTSGSQETQYF
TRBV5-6,CASSAGWGNEKLFF
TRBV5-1,CASSLGGGGPYTEAFF
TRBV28,CASSLPGGTGGQNTQYF
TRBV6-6,CASSVLDSSNQPQHF